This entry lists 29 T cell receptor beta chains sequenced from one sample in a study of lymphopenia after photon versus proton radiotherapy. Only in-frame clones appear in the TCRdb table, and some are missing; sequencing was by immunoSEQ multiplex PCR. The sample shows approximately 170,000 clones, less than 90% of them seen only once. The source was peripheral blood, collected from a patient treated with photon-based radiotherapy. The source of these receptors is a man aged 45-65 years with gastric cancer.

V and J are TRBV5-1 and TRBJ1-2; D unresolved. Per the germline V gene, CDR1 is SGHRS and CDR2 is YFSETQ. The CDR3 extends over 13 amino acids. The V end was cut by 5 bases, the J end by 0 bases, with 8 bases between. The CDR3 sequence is CASSSTPNYGYTF. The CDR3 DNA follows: TGCGCCAGCAGTTCGACTCCTAACTATGGCTACACCTTC. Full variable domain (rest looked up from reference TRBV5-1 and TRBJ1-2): KAGVTQTPRYLIKTRGQQVTLSCSPISGHRSVSWYQQTPGQGLQFLFEYFSETQRNKGNFPGRFSGRQFSNSRSEMNVSTLELGDSALYLCASSSTPNYGYTFGSGTRLTVV.

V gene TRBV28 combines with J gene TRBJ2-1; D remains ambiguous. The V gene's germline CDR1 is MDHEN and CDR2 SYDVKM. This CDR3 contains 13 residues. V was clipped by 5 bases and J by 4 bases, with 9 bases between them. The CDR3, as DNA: TGTGCCAGCAGTAGGCCAGTATACAATGAGCAGTTCTTC. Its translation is CASSRPVYNEQFF.

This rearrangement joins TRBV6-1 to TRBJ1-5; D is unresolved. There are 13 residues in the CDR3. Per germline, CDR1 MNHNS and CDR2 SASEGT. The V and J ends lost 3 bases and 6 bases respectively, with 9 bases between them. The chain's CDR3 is CASSEVIGQPQHF. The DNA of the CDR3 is TGTGCCAGCAGTGAGGTCATTGGTCAGCCCCAGCATTTT.

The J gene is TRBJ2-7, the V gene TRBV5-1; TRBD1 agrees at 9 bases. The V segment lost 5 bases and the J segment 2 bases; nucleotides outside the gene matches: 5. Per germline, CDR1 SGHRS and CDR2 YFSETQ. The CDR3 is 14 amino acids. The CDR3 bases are TGCGCCAGCAGGTTCGACAGGGGGGCCTACGAGCAGTACTTC. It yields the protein CASRFDRGAYEQYF.

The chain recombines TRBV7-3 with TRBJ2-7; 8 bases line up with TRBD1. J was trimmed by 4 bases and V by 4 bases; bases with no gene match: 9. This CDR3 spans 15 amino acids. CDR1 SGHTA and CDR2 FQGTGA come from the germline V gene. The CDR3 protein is CASSSQGAKGYEQYF. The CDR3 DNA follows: TGTGCCAGCAGCTCGCAGGGGGCGAAGGGATACGAGCAGTACTTC.

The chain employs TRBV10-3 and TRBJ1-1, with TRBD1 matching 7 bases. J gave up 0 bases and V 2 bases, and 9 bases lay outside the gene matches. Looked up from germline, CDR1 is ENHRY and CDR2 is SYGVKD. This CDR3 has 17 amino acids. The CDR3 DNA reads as TGTGCCATCAGTGAGAGGCAAGGGGGCTCGGTGAACACTGAAGCTTTCTTT. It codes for CAISERQGGSVNTEAFF.

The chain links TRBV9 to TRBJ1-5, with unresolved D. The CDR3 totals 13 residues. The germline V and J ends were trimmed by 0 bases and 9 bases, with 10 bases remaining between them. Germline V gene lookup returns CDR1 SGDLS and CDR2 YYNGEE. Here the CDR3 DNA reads TGTGCCAGCAGCGTAGAAGGGTACGGGCCCCAGCATTTT. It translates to CASSVEGYGPQHF.

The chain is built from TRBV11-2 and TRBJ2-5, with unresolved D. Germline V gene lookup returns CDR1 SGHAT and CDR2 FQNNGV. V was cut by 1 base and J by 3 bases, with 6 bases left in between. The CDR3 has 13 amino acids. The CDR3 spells CASSLGEEETQYF. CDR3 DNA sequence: TGTGCCAGCAGCTTAGGGGAAGAAGAGACCCAGTACTTC.

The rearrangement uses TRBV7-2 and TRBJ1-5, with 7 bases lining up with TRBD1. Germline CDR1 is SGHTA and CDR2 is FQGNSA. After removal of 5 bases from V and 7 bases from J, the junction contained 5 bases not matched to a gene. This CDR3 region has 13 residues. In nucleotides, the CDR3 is TGTGCCAGCAGCCTAGACAGGGACCAGCCCCAGCATTTT. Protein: CASSLDRDQPQHF. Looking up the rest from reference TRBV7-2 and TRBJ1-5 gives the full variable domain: GAGVSQSPSNKVTEKGKDVELRCDPISGHTALYWYRQSLGQGLEFLIYFQGNSAPDKSGLPSDRFSAERTGGSVSTLTIQRTQQEDSAVYLCASSLDRDQPQHFGDGTRLSIL.

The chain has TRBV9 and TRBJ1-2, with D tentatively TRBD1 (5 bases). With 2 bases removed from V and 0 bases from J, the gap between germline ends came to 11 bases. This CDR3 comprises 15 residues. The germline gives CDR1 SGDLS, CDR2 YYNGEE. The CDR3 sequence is CASSVQQGANYGYTF. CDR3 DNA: TGTGCCAGCAGCGTTCAGCAGGGAGCTAACTATGGCTACACCTTC.

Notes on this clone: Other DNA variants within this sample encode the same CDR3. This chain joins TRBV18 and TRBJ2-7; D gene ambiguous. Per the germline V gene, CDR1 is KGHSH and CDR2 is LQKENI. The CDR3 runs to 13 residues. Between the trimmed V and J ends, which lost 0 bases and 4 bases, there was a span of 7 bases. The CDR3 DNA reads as TGTGCCAGCTCACCACCTCCTGGATACGAGCAGTACTTC. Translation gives CASSPPPGYEQYF.

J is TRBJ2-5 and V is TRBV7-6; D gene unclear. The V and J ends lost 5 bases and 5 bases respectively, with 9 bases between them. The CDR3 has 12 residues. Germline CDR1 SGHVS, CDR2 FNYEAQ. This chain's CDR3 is CASSPRVETQYF. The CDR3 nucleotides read TGTGCCAGCAGCCCCCGGGTGGAGACCCAGTACTTC.

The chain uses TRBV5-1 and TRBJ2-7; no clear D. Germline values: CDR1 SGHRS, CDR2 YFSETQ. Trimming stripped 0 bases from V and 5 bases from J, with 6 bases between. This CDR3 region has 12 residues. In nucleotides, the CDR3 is TGCGCCAGCAGCTTGGACATCAACGAGCAGTACTTC. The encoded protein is CASSLDINEQYF. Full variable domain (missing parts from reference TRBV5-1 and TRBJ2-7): KAGVTQTPRYLIKTRGQQVTLSCSPISGHRSVSWYQQTPGQGLQFLFEYFSETQRNKGNFPGRFSGRQFSNSRSEMNVSTLELGDSALYLCASSLDINEQYFGPGTRLTVT.

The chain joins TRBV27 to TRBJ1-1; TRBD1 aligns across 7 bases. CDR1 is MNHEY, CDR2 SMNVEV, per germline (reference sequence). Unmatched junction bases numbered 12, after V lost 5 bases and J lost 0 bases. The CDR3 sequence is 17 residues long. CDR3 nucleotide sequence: TGTGCCAGCAGTCCATACGCTTGGACAGGATTGAACACTGAAGCTTTCTTT. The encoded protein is CASSPYAWTGLNTEAFF.

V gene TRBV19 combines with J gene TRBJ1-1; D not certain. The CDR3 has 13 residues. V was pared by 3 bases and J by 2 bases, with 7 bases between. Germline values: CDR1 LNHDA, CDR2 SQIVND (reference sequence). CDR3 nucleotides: TGTGCCAGTAGTATTGGGGTTAACACTGAAGCTTTCTTT. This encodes CASSIGVNTEAFF.

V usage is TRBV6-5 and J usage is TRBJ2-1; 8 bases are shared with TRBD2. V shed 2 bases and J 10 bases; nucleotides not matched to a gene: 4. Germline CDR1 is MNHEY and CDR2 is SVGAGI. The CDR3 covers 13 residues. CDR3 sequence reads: CASSYASGLEQFF. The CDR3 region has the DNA TGTGCCAGCAGTTACGCTAGCGGGTTAGAGCAGTTCTTC.

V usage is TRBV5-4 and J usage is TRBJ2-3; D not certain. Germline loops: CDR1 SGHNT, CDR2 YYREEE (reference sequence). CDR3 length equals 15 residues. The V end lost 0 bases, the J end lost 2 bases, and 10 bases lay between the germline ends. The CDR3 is CASSLVGRPTDTQYF. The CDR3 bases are TGTGCCAGCAGCTTGGTCGGCAGGCCCACAGATACGCAGTATTTT.

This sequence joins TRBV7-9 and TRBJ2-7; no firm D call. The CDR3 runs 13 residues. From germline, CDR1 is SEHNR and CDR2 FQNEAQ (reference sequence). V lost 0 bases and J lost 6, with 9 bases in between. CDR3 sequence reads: CASSLAPSSEQYF. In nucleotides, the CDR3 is TGTGCCAGCAGCTTAGCGCCATCGTCCGAGCAGTACTTC.

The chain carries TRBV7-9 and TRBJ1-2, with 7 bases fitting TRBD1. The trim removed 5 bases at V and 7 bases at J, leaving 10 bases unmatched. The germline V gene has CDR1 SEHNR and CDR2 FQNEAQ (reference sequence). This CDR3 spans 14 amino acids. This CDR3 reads CASSPETGPSGYTF. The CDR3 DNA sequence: TGTGCCAGCAGCCCTGAGACAGGGCCCTCTGGCTACACCTTC. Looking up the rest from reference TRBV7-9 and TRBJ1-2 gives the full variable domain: DTGVSQNPRHKITKRGQNVTFRCDPISEHNRLYWYRQTLGQGPEFLTYFQNEAQLEKSRLLSDRFSAERPKGSFSTLEIQRTEQGDSAMYLCASSPETGPSGYTFGSGTRLTVV.

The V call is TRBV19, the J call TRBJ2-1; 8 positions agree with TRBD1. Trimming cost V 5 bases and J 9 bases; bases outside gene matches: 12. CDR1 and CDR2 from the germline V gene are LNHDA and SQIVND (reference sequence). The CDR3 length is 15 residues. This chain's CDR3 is CASSQGAGPTSEQFF. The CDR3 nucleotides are TGTGCCAGTAGTCAGGGGGCGGGGCCCACCTCTGAGCAGTTCTTC.

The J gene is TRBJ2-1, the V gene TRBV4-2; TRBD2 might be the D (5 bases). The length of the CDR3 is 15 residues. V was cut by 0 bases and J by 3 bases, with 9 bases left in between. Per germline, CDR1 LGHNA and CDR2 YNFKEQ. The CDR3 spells CASSQEPGIYNEQFF. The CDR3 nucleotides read TGTGCCAGCAGCCAAGAACCCGGGATCTACAATGAGCAGTTCTTC.

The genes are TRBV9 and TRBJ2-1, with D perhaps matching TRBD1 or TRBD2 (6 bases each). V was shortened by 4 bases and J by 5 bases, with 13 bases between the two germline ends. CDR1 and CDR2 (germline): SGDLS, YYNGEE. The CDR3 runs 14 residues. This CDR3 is CASSLSRGDNEQFF. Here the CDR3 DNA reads TGTGCCAGCAGCCTTAGTAGGGGGGACAATGAGCAGTTCTTC.

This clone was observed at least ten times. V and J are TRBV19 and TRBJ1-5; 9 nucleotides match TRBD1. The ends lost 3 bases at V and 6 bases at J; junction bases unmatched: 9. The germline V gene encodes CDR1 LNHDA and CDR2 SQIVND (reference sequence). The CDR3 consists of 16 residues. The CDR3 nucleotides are TGTGCCAGTAGTATTAGCTTGACAGGGGGAGTTCAGCCCCAGCATTTT. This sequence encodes CASSISLTGGVQPQHF.

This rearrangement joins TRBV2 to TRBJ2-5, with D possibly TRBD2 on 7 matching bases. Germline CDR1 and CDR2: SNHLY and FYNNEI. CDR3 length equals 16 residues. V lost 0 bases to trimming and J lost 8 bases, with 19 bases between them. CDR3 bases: TGTGCCAGCAGTGAAGCAGGGGGGAGGGCCAGAGGAACCCAGTACTTC. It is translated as CASSEAGGRARGTQYF.

CDR3 region: CAISPGGYEQYF. CDR3 sequence (DNA): TGTGCCATCAGCCCCGGGGGCTACGAGCAGTACTTC. The chain has TRBV10-3 and TRBJ2-7; tentatively, D is TRBD2 (6 bases). The CDR3 contains 12 residues. V was trimmed by 6 bases and J by 3 bases, leaving 9 bases between them. From germline, CDR1 is ENHRY and CDR2 SYGVKD.

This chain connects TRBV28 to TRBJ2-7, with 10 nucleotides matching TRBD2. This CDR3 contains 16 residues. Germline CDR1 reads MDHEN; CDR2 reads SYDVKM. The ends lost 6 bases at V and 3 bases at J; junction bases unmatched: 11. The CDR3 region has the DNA TGTGCCAGCAGCTCCCAGCTAGCGGGAGTCGTCTACGAGCAGTACTTC. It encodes CASSSQLAGVVYEQYF.

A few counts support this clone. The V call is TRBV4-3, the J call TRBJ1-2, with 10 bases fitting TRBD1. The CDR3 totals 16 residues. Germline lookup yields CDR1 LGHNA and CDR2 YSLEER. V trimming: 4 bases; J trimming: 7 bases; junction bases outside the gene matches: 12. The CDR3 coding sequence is TGCGCCAGCAGCCCGGGGCTTAGGACAGGGGGGAGTGGCTACACCTTC. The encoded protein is CASSPGLRTGGSGYTF.

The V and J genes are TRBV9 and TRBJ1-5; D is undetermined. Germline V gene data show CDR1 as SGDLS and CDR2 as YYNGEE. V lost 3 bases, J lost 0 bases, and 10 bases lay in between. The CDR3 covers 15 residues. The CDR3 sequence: CASSEGGVSNQPQHF. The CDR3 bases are TGTGCCAGCAGCGAGGGAGGAGTTAGCAATCAGCCCCAGCATTTT.

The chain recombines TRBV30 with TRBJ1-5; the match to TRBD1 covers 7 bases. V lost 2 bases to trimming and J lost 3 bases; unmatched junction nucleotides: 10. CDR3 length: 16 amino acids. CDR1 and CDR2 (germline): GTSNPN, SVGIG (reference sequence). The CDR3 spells CAWSPSVGTVNQPQHF. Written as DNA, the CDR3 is TGTGCCTGGAGTCCCAGTGTGGGGACAGTCAATCAGCCCCAGCATTTT.